These 20 T cell receptor beta chains share one sample of origin, sequenced in a study of blood T cells in healthy people across ages. Combining a sample-barcoded 5' primer with a J-beta primer mix, a second PCR ran for roughly 7 to 11 cycles. MiXCR was run by TCRdb on the 5' RACE reads, yielding one entry per CDR3 protein. The table has about 400,000 distinct CDR3 sequences, roughly half seen once. Sequencing was done on a sample of blood. Source of these receptors: a man in his sixties in good health.

The chain combines TRBV4-1 with TRBJ2-5; D might be TRBD1 or TRBD2, each matching 6 bases. Trimming left V 3 bases short and J 4 bases short, with 18 bases between. CDR3 length: 16 residues. Germline V gene sequence: CDR1 MGHRA, CDR2 YSYEKL. The CDR3 loop reads CASSQGGQWVSETQYF. The DNA of the CDR3 is TGCGCCAGCAGCCAGGGGGGACAATGGGTTTCAGAGACCCAGTACTTC.

This clonotype was recorded a few times. This chain joins TRBV2 and TRBJ2-1; the D gene is possibly TRBD1 (6 bases). V dropped 4 bases and J dropped 7 bases, with 17 bases sitting between them. This CDR3 region has 15 residues. Germline CDR1 and CDR2: SNHLY and FYNNEI. CDR3 in amino acids: CASSGGQGMRNEQFF. The CDR3, as DNA: TGTGCCAGCAGTGGTGGGCAGGGGATGAGAAATGAGCAGTTCTTC.

The chain couples TRBV10-3 to TRBJ2-4, with D possibly being TRBD1 (5 bases). The DNA end favors TRBJ2-7, so the J call may be wrong. Germline loops: CDR1 ENHRY, CDR2 SYGVKD. The CDR3 runs to 14 residues. CDR3 nucleotides: TGTGCCATCAGTGGGAACAGTCAGGGTGGCGAGCAGTACTTC. Translation gives CAISGNSQGGEQYF.

This sequence joins TRBV28 and TRBJ1-1; D call uncertain. CDR3 size: 15 residues. CDR1 and CDR2 from the germline V gene are MDHEN and SYDVKM. Trimming pared 2 bases from V and 1 base from J, leaving 11 bases between. The CDR3 sequence is CASSLLSPGNTEAFF. CDR3 DNA: TGTGCCAGCAGTTTACTCTCTCCAGGGAACACTGAAGCTTTCTTT.

The V call is TRBV3-1, the J call TRBJ1-5; weak D call: TRBD1 (6 bases). The V and J ends lost 1 base and 3 bases respectively, with 7 bases between them. This CDR3 has 14 amino acids. Germline assignment: CDR1 LGHDT and CDR2 YNNKEL (reference sequence). Here the CDR3 reads CASSQGTANQPQHF. The CDR3 coding sequence is TGTGCCAGCAGCCAAGGGACAGCCAATCAGCCCCAGCATTTT.

This clonotype was seen only a few times. J is TRBJ1-5 and V is TRBV7-2; no reliable D call. With 6 bases removed from V and 6 bases from J, the gap between germline ends came to 9 bases. Germline V gene data show CDR1 as SGHTA and CDR2 as FQGNSA. The CDR3 has 12 residues. CDR3 in DNA: TGTGCCAGCAGTTTACGAGGTCAGCCCCAGCATTTT. This gives the protein CASSLRGQPQHF.

This clonotype was counted a single time. This could be a read error, since a much larger clone is one nucleotide away. This sequence joins TRBV27 and TRBJ2-1; 7 bases match TRBD2. Gene TRBJ2-7 matches the end of the DNA better, so the J call may be wrong. The CDR3 has 14 residues. CDR1 is MNHEY, CDR2 SMNVEV, per germline (reference sequence). The CDR3 here is CASRERGTYNEQYF. The CDR3 bases are TGTGCCAGCAGGGAGCGGGGAACCTACAATGAGCAGTACTTC.

This sequence joins TRBV6-1 and TRBJ2-3; perhaps TRBD2 as D (5 bases). V was shortened by 2 bases and J by 0 bases, with 9 bases between the two germline ends. This CDR3 region has 15 residues. The germline gives CDR1 MNHNS, CDR2 SASEGT. The CDR3 sequence: CASSERTGSTDTQYF. Here the CDR3 DNA reads TGTGCCAGCAGTGAAAGGACGGGAAGCACAGATACGCAGTATTTT.

This clonotype has more than one count but fewer than ten. This chain connects TRBV6-2 or TRBV6-3 to TRBJ2-2; D perhaps matches TRBD2 (6 bases). Germline values: CDR1 MNHEY, CDR2 SVGEGT. V lost 6 bases, J lost 4 bases, and 12 bases lay in between. The CDR3 runs 14 residues. Here the CDR3 DNA reads TGTGCCAGCAGACGCGGGGTTAGCACCGGGGAGCTGTTTTTT. It codes for CASRRGVSTGELFF.

The rearrangement uses TRBV28 and TRBJ2-4, with 7 bases matching TRBD2. The J call may be in error: the DNA end matches TRBJ2-7 better. CDR1 is MDHEN, CDR2 SYDVKM, per germline. This CDR3 has 15 amino acids. The CDR3 nucleotides are TGTGCCAGCAGTTTTGCTAGCGGAAATAACTACGAGCAGTACTTC. Its protein is CASSFASGNNYEQYF.

The chain is built from TRBV7-2 and TRBJ2-7; tentative D call: TRBD2 (5 bases). Germline assignment: CDR1 SGHTA and CDR2 FQGNSA. Trimming pared 3 bases from V and 5 bases from J, leaving 11 bases between. The CDR3 totals 13 residues. The CDR3 protein is CASSLDLPNEQYF. CDR3 sequence (DNA): TGTGCCAGCAGCTTGGACTTGCCTAACGAGCAGTACTTC.

This clonotype has a single count. CDR3 DNA sequence: TGTGCCAGCAGTTTTTCCAGGGCGGCGCATCAGCCCCAGCATTTT. It translates to CASSFSRAAHQPQHF. This sequence joins TRBV27 and TRBJ1-5; a weak D match, TRBD1 (5 bases). The CDR3 spans 15 residues. Germline assignment: CDR1 MNHEY and CDR2 SMNVEV (reference sequence). V was clipped by 3 bases and J by 5 bases, with 14 bases between them.

This rearrangement joins TRBV7-2 to TRBJ1-1; D not certain. CDR3 size: 12 residues. Germline values: CDR1 SGHTA, CDR2 FQGNSA. V was shortened by 4 bases and J by 5 bases, with 8 bases between the two germline ends. CDR3 coding DNA: TGTGCCAGCAGCTATTTCGCGACTGAAGCTTTCTTT. The encoded protein is CASSYFATEAFF.

The chain recombines TRBV12-3 or TRBV12-4 with TRBJ2-7; D is uncertain. This CDR3 contains 14 residues. V dropped 6 bases and J dropped 2 bases, with 14 bases sitting between them. In nucleotides, the CDR3 is TGTGCCAGCAGGGGTCCATACCAGGCCTACGAGCAGTACTTC. It codes for CASRGPYQAYEQYF.

In the case of this clonotype: This may arise from a read error, as a much more abundant clone is one base away. This sequence joins TRBV2 and TRBJ2-7; the D is unclear. Germline V lookup: CDR1 SNHLY, CDR2 FYNNEI. The CDR3 runs to 13 residues. V lost 3 bases, J lost 6 bases, and 12 bases lay in between. The CDR3 spells CASSDNRICEQYF. The DNA for the CDR3 is TGTGCCAGCAGTGATAACAGAATCTGCGAGCAGTACTTC.

The chain links TRBV24-1 to TRBJ2-1, with D perhaps matching TRBD2 (6 bases). The germline gives CDR1 KGHDR, CDR2 SFDVKD. Trimming left V 6 bases short and J 6 bases short, with 14 bases between. The CDR3 has 14 amino acids. DNA of the CDR3: TGTGCCACCAGTTTCGCGGGACGGGTCAATGAGCAGTTCTTC. Its translation: CATSFAGRVNEQFF.

The CDR3 DNA reads as TGTGCCAGCAGTTCGGCGGGGACTAACTATGGCTACACCTTC. Translated: CASSSAGTNYGYTF. V and J are TRBV12-3 or TRBV12-4 and TRBJ1-2; no clear D gene. This CDR3 comprises 14 residues. With 4 bases removed from V and 0 bases from J, the gap between germline ends came to 9 bases.

The rearrangement joins TRBV29-1 to TRBJ2-1; no clear D. Germline values: CDR1 SQVTM, CDR2 ANQGSEA. The V and J ends lost 4 bases and 0 bases respectively, with 4 bases between them. The CDR3 sequence is 12 residues long. Here the CDR3 DNA reads TGCAGCGTTGTGGCCTCCTACAATGAGCAGTTCTTC. Its protein product is CSVVASYNEQFF.

The CDR3 DNA follows: TGCAGTGCTGGGGACAGTATCACAGATACGCAGTATTTT. The encoded protein is CSAGDSITDTQYF. V and J are TRBV20-1 and TRBJ2-3; 7 bases fit TRBD1. This CDR3 contains 13 residues. With V trimmed by 5 bases and J by 2 bases, 4 bases remained unmatched. Germline CDR1 reads DFQATT; CDR2 reads SNEGSKA (reference sequence).

This clonotype was counted only a few times. The gene calls are TRBV28 and TRBJ2-7; perhaps TRBD2 as D (6 bases). The J call may be incorrect, as the DNA end agrees better with TRBJ2-4. CDR3 length equals 16 residues. Per the germline V gene, CDR1 is MDHEN and CDR2 is SYDVKM. The CDR3 loop reads CASSLWGGRLKNIQYF. The CDR3 DNA is TGTGCCAGCAGTTTATGGGGGGGACGGCTAAAAAACATTCAGTACTTC.